The clone carrying this T cell receptor beta chain was observed a few times. The data originate from a study of blood T cell repertoires in COVID-19. Turning to the study itself: COVID-19 samples collected from the United States, Italy and Spain covered acute and convalescent phases. The analysed material was cDNA or gDNA that came from T cells, B-cell-depleted T cells, or PBMCs.

Enrolment of Seattle patients took place during active infection, and they were followed longitudinally. The germline gives CDR1 MRHNA, CDR2 SNTAGT. The germline V and J ends were trimmed by 3 bases and 1 base, with 9 bases remaining between them. The CDR3 is made up of 15 amino acids. As handled by the study authors: Using reference gene primer amplification, nucleated cell counts were estimated. The data were produced by immunoSEQ multiplex PCR, yet TCRdb's version contains in-frame clones alone and is incomplete. V and J calls and clone size are given by that table; D and trimming were obtained from the DNA. Of 140,000 to 150,000 clones in the sample, 80% to 90% were seen once.

The clonotype originates from a woman in her sixties or seventies with COVID-19, enrolled during active disease. Sequences were obtained from peripheral blood. V gene TRBV6-4 combines with J gene TRBJ2-2; the D is unclear. The CDR3 sequence: CASSDDSQNTGELFF. The CDR3 DNA reads as TGTGCCAGCAGTGATGATAGCCAGAACACCGGGGAGCTGTTTTTT.